These 8 T cell receptor beta chains were sequenced from one sample in a study of OX40 agonist ivuxolimab in advanced cancers. Repertoires were generated with immunoSEQ multiplex PCR, while TCRdb's copy carries only in-frame clones and drops some. This repertoire shows approximately 30,000 clones, around 79% found once; its top ten account for about 33%. Sequences were derived from CD4+ or CD8+ T cells sorted from blood, sampled in a trial of the OX40 agonist ivuxolimab. These TCRs come from an adult with an advanced solid tumor such as melanoma, head and neck, liver or kidney cancer.

The chain joins TRBV28 to TRBJ1-3; D remains ambiguous. The CDR3 sequence is 14 residues long. V lost 5 bases, J lost 0 bases, and 8 bases lay in between. Germline CDR1 MDHEN, CDR2 SYDVKM. The CDR3 region has the DNA TGTGCCAGCAGTCGGGATTACTCTGGAAACACCATATATTTT. This encodes CASSRDYSGNTIYF. Complete variable domain (other parts from reference TRBV28 and TRBJ1-3): DVKVTQSSRYLVKRTGEKVFLECVQDMDHENMFWYRQDPGLGLRLIYFSYDVKMKEKGDIPEGYSVSREKKERFSLILESASTNQTSMYLCASSRDYSGNTIYFGEGSWLTVV.

This clone has more than one count but fewer than ten. This chain uses TRBV13 with TRBJ2-7; D call uncertain. The V gene's germline CDR1 is PRHDT and CDR2 FYEKMQ (reference sequence). The CDR3 consists of 12 residues. Trimming stripped 4 bases from V and 2 bases from J, with 6 bases between. DNA for the CDR3: TGTGCCAGCAGCTACAATACCTACGAGCAGTACTTC. Protein: CASSYNTYEQYF.

In DNA form, the CDR3 reads TGCGCCAGCAGCTTGATTAGCGGGGGGGCCGGCGACGAGCAGTACTTC. Protein product: CASSLISGGAGDEQYF. V gene TRBV5-1 combines with J gene TRBJ2-7, with 11 bases matching TRBD2. V lost 1 base and J lost 5; bases outside the gene matches: 8. Germline loops: CDR1 SGHRS, CDR2 YFSETQ. The CDR3 loop spans 16 amino acids.

This chain joins TRBV7-6 and TRBJ2-7, with 7 bases that match TRBD1. Germline CDR1 reads SGHVS; CDR2 reads FNYEAQ. Trimming removed 5 bases from V and 1 base from J; junction bases left unmatched: 5. This CDR3 is built from 14 residues. The CDR3 DNA is TGTGCCAGCAGCCCGGAACAGGGGTCCTACGAGCAGTACTTC. This gives the protein CASSPEQGSYEQYF.

The chain uses TRBV30 and TRBJ1-2; D is ambiguous. Germline V lookup: CDR1 GTSNPN, CDR2 SVGIG (reference sequence). This CDR3 comprises 11 residues. V dropped 3 bases and J dropped 8 bases, with 10 bases sitting between them. CDR3 nucleotide sequence: TGTGCCTGGAGGTCAAGCCCAGGCTACACCTTC. It is translated as CAWRSSPGYTF.

The rearrangement joins TRBV9 to TRBJ2-1; no firm D call. Germline-derived CDR1 and CDR2 are SGDLS and YYNGEE. This CDR3 is 15 amino acids long. Trimming stripped 3 bases from V and 0 bases from J, with 10 bases between. Here the CDR3 reads CASSAQASSYNEQFF. The CDR3 nucleotides are TGTGCCAGCAGCGCCCAAGCCAGCTCCTACAATGAGCAGTTCTTC.

The chain uses TRBV11-2 and TRBJ2-2; 11 bases agree with TRBD1. The germline V gene has CDR1 SGHAT and CDR2 FQNNGV. The CDR3 is made up of 15 amino acids. V lost 1 base, J lost 7 bases, and 2 bases stayed unmatched. Written as DNA, the CDR3 is TGTGCCAGCAGCTTAGCTGGGACAGGGGGCGGGGAGCTGTTTTTT. This codes for CASSLAGTGGGELFF.

J is TRBJ2-7 and V is TRBV27; the D call may be TRBD1 or TRBD2 (5 bases each). Germline CDR1 MNHEY, CDR2 SMNVEV (reference sequence). CDR3 length equals 14 residues. Trimming cost V 2 bases and J 0 bases, with 8 bases left between them. CDR3 coding DNA: TGTGCCAGCAGTTTAACGGGGACCTCCTACGAGCAGTACTTC. Amino acids: CASSLTGTSYEQYF.